A single sample is the source of the 9 T cell receptor delta chains below, sequenced in a study of Vδ1+ human thymocytes. Antigens of these TCRs are unknown. Study-wide results and limits: Thymic TRG and TRD repertoires appeared highly polyclonal.

Sequences come from RNA converted to cDNA by reverse transcription. Pooled V-gene forward primers with one constant-region reverse primer generated the CDR3 amplicons by multiplex PCR. TCRdb re-called the multiplex PCR reads via CATT. This sample has 24,000 or so delta-chain clones; about 29% occur once, and the top ten carry 1.6%. The sequencing input was Vdelta1+ gamma-delta thymocytes from the thymus. Subset here: FACS-sorted CD3+ TCRalphabeta- TCRVdelta1+ TCRVdelta2- thymocytes. These receptors were collected from a boy less than two years old who had congenital heart surgery.

A few counts support this clone. The gene calls are TRDV1 and TRDJ1, with a tentative D call TRDD3 (8 bases). The V end lost 2 bases, the J end lost 0 bases, and 31 bases lay between the germline ends. The CDR3 length is 22 residues. Germline CDR1 reads TSWWSYY; CDR2 reads QGS. The CDR3 bases are TGTGCTCTTGGGGAAGACGTGGGCTTCCTAGGGCTGGGGGACCGTTACACCGATAAACTCATCTTT. Amino acid sequence: CALGEDVGFLGLGDRYTDKLIF.

The gene calls are TRDV1 and TRDJ1; 11 bases agree with TRDD3. Germline trimming cut 2 bases from V and 4 bases from J; bases unmatched to any gene: 9. The germline V gene has CDR1 TSWWSYY and CDR2 QGS. CDR3 length: 17 amino acids. The CDR3 is CALGEAMGDTPLDKLIF. In nucleotides, the CDR3 is TGTGCTCTTGGGGAAGCGATGGGGGATACGCCCCTCGATAAACTCATCTTT.

This sequence joins TRDV1 and TRDJ1, with unresolved D. The germline CDR1 and CDR2 sequences are TSWWSYY and QGS. CDR3 size: 21 residues. V lost 0 bases and J 6 bases, leaving 32 bases between the germline ends. The CDR3 spells CALGELELFPHAPPLVNKLIF. DNA for the CDR3: TGTGCTCTTGGGGAACTGGAACTATTTCCCCACGCGCCCCCACTAGTCAATAAACTCATCTTT.

The chain couples TRDV1 to TRDJ1; D call uncertain. In germline, CDR1 is TSWWSYY, CDR2 QGS. Trimming took off 0 bases at V and 0 bases at J, with 17 bases between the two ends. The CDR3 sequence is 18 residues long. DNA of the CDR3: TGTGCTCTTGGGGAACTATCCATTGCCCAGCGGTACACCGATAAACTCATCTTT. Translation gives CALGELSIAQRYTDKLIF.

The chain links TRDV1 to TRDJ1, with D uncertain. The CDR3 is 16 amino acids. Trimming removed 2 bases from V and 0 bases from J, with 13 bases in between. CDR1 is TSWWSYY and CDR2 is QGS in the germline V gene. Written as DNA, the CDR3 is TGTGCTCTTGGGGAATCCGACCGACTGTACACCGATAAACTCATCTTT. Protein sequence: CALGESDRLYTDKLIF.

As regards this clone: A read error may be the cause here, since a much bigger clone is one base away. This CDR3 is also generated by other DNA sequences in the sample. The chain links TRDV1 to TRDJ1, with TRDD3 matching 10 bases. From germline, CDR1 is TSWWSYY and CDR2 QGS. This CDR3 comprises 19 residues. J lost 0 bases, V lost 5 bases, and 15 bases had no gene match. The CDR3 DNA follows: TGTGCTCTTGGGTCACTCCGGGTACTGGGGGATCAGTACACCGATAAACTCATCTTT. This codes for CALGSLRVLGDQYTDKLIF.

This clone came up a few times. This chain joins TRDV1 and TRDJ1; 8 bases fit TRDD3. CDR3 length equals 18 residues. With V trimmed by 5 bases and J by 3 bases, 17 bases remained unmatched. Germline V CDR1 and CDR2: TSWWSYY, QGS. The CDR3 reads CALGQVRVGDGSADKLIF. CDR3 DNA: TGTGCTCTTGGGCAAGTCAGGGTGGGGGATGGGTCGGCCGATAAACTCATCTTT.

Details on this clone: Other DNA sequences in the same sample also yield this CDR3. The V gene is TRDV1, the J gene TRDJ1, with D unresolved. This CDR3 has 14 residues. From germline, CDR1 is TSWWSYY and CDR2 QGS. The V end lost 7 bases, the J end lost 4 bases, and 16 bases lay between the germline ends. CDR3 in amino acids: CALALITPVDKLIF. The CDR3 DNA sequence: TGTGCTCTTGCCCTAATAACCCCTGTCGATAAACTCATCTTT.

Worth noting for this clone: Other nucleotide sequences from this sample produce the same CDR3. The chain carries TRDV1 and TRDJ1; tentatively, D is TRDD2 (5 bases). Between the trimmed V and J ends, which lost 0 bases and 6 bases, there was a span of 32 bases. This CDR3 has 21 residues. Germline lookup yields CDR1 TSWWSYY and CDR2 QGS. DNA of the CDR3: TGTGCTCTTGGGGAACTAGCCCTACCCTACCACGAAAGCACACCAATAAATAAACTCATCTTT. It translates to CALGELALPYHESTPINKLIF.